The TCR beta chain described here comes from a study of blood T cell repertoires in COVID-19. Study overall: Material from acute and convalescent COVID-19 was sourced from the United States, Italy and Spain.

V was shortened by 2 bases and J by 14 bases, with 14 bases between the two germline ends. In germline, CDR1 is LGHDT, CDR2 YNNKEL (reference sequence). This CDR3 comprises 12 residues. As handled by the study authors: The authors estimated nucleated cell counts from reference gene primer amplification. Assay: immunoSEQ multiplex PCR; the TCRdb copy retains only in-frame clones and omits some. V and J calls and clone size come straight from that table; D and trimming were deduced from the DNA. The sample includes approximately 150,000 clones, over 75% of them seen just once. The chain combines TRBV3-1 (or the pseudogene TRBV3-2) with TRBJ2-3; the D gene is possibly TRBD2 (6 bases). The sequencing input was peripheral blood. This receptor was identified in a human donor in a cohort sampled during active COVID-19. The CDR3 DNA follows: TGTGCCAGCAGCCAAACGAGACTAGAACGGTATTTT. Amino acid sequence: CASSQTRLERYF.